This T cell receptor beta chain derives from a study of glioma-infiltrating T cells after dendritic cell vaccination (dated by TCRdb to the mid-2010s). With regard to the full study: The cohort comprised approximately 15 glioblastoma patients from Phase I and II dendritic cell vaccination trials, 9 newly diagnosed and 6 with recurrent disease. Between the early 2000s and the early 2010s, the patients were given dendritic cell vaccination pulsed with autologous tumor lysate. The vaccine consisted of monocyte-derived dendritic cells cultured seven to eight days with IL-4 and GM-CSF, then pulsed overnight with autologous tumor lysate. Each patient got three intradermal injections of the dendritic cell vaccine, spaced at biweekly intervals, in the arm below the axilla. In glioblastoma patients vaccinated with dendritic cells, deep sequencing of TCR beta CDR3 regions served to measure tumor-infiltrating lymphocyte content and to compare repertoires between tumor and blood. TCR sequencing metrics, including TIL content and tumor-blood repertoire overlap, were correlated with survival after dendritic cell vaccination. Study-level results and caveats: Higher estimated pretreatment TIL content predicted longer time to progression and overall survival after dendritic cell vaccination. TCR clonality showed no direct relationship with survival, which suggests that a diverse polyclonal response may be important. The response model built on TCR overlap across three groups was characterized as speculative, with prospective validation still needed. The cohort was small and heterogeneous, and full blood and tumor sets were available for few patients, with initial-recurrent tumor pairs available for even fewer patients.

TCRB CDR3 regions were amplified from about 2 ug genomic DNA, or all available DNA if less, using the immunoSEQ assay. The multiplex PCR relied on 60 forward primers for TCR V beta segments and 13 reverse primers for J beta segments. Synthetic control templates were spiked into each sample at limiting dilution to estimate reads per starting template. Sequencing produced 87 bp reads on the Illumina HiSeq System. From the authors' description of their analysis: PCR and sequencing errors were removed by a nearest neighbor algorithm that merged closely related sequences. TCR overlap was defined as the percentage of unique tumor TCR beta sequences that were also present in the same patient's peripheral blood. The immuneACCESS repertoire file appears here via TCRdb, limited to in-frame rearrangements. These files lack a portion of the clones; in checked studies, under half of the deficit traces to unresolved V genes, and the cause of the others is not known. V and J calls and clone size are as listed in that table; D and trimming were resolved from the DNA. The sample data list more than 75,000 clones, and around 83% of these were observed just once. The leading ten clones occupy roughly 6.8% of the sample.

Worth noting for this clone: No cognate antigen has been identified for it. No clone much larger than this one lies a single base away; base qualities are absent.

CDR1 is given as SGHRS and CDR2 as YFSETQ, both from the germline V gene. V lost 1 base and J lost 4 bases; the stretch between them is 11 bases long. The CDR3 runs 14 amino acids, cysteine and phenylalanine included. Left in the record is the CDR3 DNA by itself, 42 bases read in frame from the first base. The time point label, as the study defines it: after dendritic cell vaccination, including at tumor progression/relapse. Selection of patients required sufficient residual fresh-frozen tumor tissue and over two years of available survival data. An isocitrate dehydrogenase mutation was not carried by any of the glioblastoma patients, although molecular status was otherwise variable. PBMC were collected before vaccination, two weeks after the third vaccination, and at tumor progression if progression occurred. The Qiagen DNeasy Blood extraction Kit was used to extract genomic DNA.

The material sequenced was blood, taken after dendritic cell vaccination. The receptor comes from a human donor with glioblastoma. The chain is assembled from TRBV5-1 and TRBJ1-1, with the D gene too uncertain to name. This receptor carries the CDR3 CASSLIPGGTEAFF. The DNA is TGCGCCAGCAGCTTGATCCCAGGAGGCACTGAAGCTTTCTTT.